The 22 T cell receptor beta chains listed next were all sequenced from one sample in a study of blood T cell repertoires in COVID-19. Generated by immunoSEQ multiplex PCR, the TCRdb table keeps only in-frame clones and is missing some. The sample includes about 120,000 clones, over 75% of them seen just once. Source material: peripheral blood. These receptors were taken from a man between 65 and 85 years old with active or convalescent COVID-19.

V is TRBV25-1 and J is TRBJ2-1; a possible D gene is TRBD2 (6 bases). Per germline, CDR1 MGHDK and CDR2 SYGVNS. This CDR3 is 14 amino acids long. The V end lost 2 bases, the J end lost 6 bases, and 11 bases lay between the germline ends. The CDR3 region is CASSEPGLINEQFF. As DNA, the CDR3 is TGTGCCAGCAGTGAACCGGGACTCATCAATGAGCAGTTCTTC. Looking up the rest from reference TRBV25-1 and TRBJ2-1 gives the full variable domain: EADIYQTPRYLVIGTGKKITLECSQTMGHDKMYWYQQDPGMELHLIHYSYGVNSTEKGDLSSESTVSRIRTEHFPLTLESARPSHTSQYLCASSEPGLINEQFFGPGTRLTVL.

V usage is TRBV21-1 and J usage is TRBJ2-7; the table gives TRBD1 as D, unverified against the DNA. TRBV21-1 is a pseudogene. This CDR3 has 16 amino acids. CDR3 residues: CASSTFSGQRFYEQYF. In nucleotides, the CDR3 is TGTGCCAGCAGCACCTTCTCGGGACAGCGTTTCTACGAGCAGTACTTC.

The chain combines TRBV25-1 with TRBJ2-3; the match to TRBD1 covers 7 bases. This CDR3 comprises 16 residues. Germline loops: CDR1 MGHDK, CDR2 SYGVNS. The J segment lost 3 bases and the V segment lost 6 bases, leaving 12 bases of the junction unmatched. CDR3 DNA sequence: TGTGCCAGCAGCCCTCGACGGGCAGGGGGTACAGATACGCAGTATTTT. It codes for CASSPRRAGGTDTQYF. Filled out from reference TRBV25-1 and TRBJ2-3, the complete variable domain reads EADIYQTPRYLVIGTGKKITLECSQTMGHDKMYWYQQDPGMELHLIHYSYGVNSTEKGDLSSESTVSRIRTEHFPLTLESARPSHTSQYLCASSPRRAGGTDTQYFGPGTRLTVL.

V gene TRBV5-8 combines with J gene TRBJ2-7; TRBD1 matches 7 bases. CDR1 is SGHTS, CDR2 YDEGEE, per germline. V lost 4 bases and J lost 9; bases outside the gene matches: 13. The CDR3 length is 14 residues. This chain's CDR3 is CASSPAIRGSTQYF. CDR3 DNA sequence: TGTGCCAGCAGCCCCGCGATCAGGGGGAGCACGCAGTACTTC.

The chain uses TRBV7-9 and TRBJ1-2; D not certain. This CDR3 contains 14 residues. V gave up 1 base and J gave up 5 bases, with 11 bases separating them. CDR1 is SEHNR, CDR2 FQNEAQ, per germline (reference sequence). The DNA of the CDR3 is TGTGCCAGCAGCTTAGTCGAGACATTGTATGGCTACACCTTC. Protein product: CASSLVETLYGYTF.

The gene calls are TRBV5-1 and TRBJ1-2; the D gene is possibly TRBD1 (6 bases). Trimming took off 0 bases at V and 5 bases at J, with 14 bases between the two ends. Germline V CDR1 and CDR2: SGHRS, YFSETQ. This CDR3 is built from 15 residues. Written as DNA, the CDR3 is TGCGCCAGCAGCTTGGAATGGGAAGGGGGTTATGGCTACACCTTC. Translated: CASSLEWEGGYGYTF.

In this sample, this clone turned up once. CDR3: CATSGGVMNTEAFF. CDR3 DNA sequence: TGTGCCACCTCGGGGGGGGTAATGAACACTGAAGCTTTCTTT. V gene TRBV28 combines with J gene TRBJ1-1; D is possibly TRBD1 (5 bases). Germline CDR1 is MDHEN and CDR2 is SYDVKM. The CDR3 has 14 amino acids. The V end was cut by 10 bases, the J end by 0 bases, with 15 bases between.

V usage is TRBV19 and J usage is TRBJ2-1; D might be TRBD1 (6 bases). CDR3 size: 14 residues. CDR1 and CDR2 (germline): LNHDA, SQIVND (reference sequence). CDR3 residues: CASVGANSYNEQFF. The CDR3 DNA reads as TGTGCTTCAGTGGGGGCTAACTCCTACAATGAGCAGTTCTTC.

The table lists this clone with a few counts. The chain has TRBV5-5 and TRBJ2-3; 9 bases align to TRBD2. The V gene's germline CDR1 is SGHKS and CDR2 YYEKEE (reference sequence). Losses at the gene ends were 0 bases for V and 4 bases for J; bases not matched to a gene: 6. The CDR3 spans 16 residues. CDR3 sequence reads: CASSLGLAGNADTQYF. The CDR3 coding sequence is TGTGCCAGCAGCTTGGGGCTAGCGGGAAACGCAGATACGCAGTATTTT.

The rearrangement joins TRBV27 to TRBJ1-4; D remains ambiguous. V gave up 5 bases and J gave up 7 bases, with 14 bases separating them. From germline, CDR1 is MNHEY and CDR2 SMNVEV (reference sequence). The CDR3 is 14 amino acids. The CDR3 sequence is CASSPLSVSEKLFF. The CDR3 bases are TGTGCCAGCAGTCCCTTGAGTGTTAGTGAAAAACTGTTTTTT.

The genes are TRBV6-8 and TRBJ2-2, with TRBD2 matching 10 bases. V was pared by 4 bases and J by 5 bases, with 10 bases of the junction left unmatched. This CDR3 is built from 17 residues. Germline CDR1 and CDR2: MNHGY and SAAAGT. CDR3: CASSFPSGRARTGELFF. As DNA, the CDR3 is TGTGCCAGCAGTTTTCCCAGCGGGAGGGCCCGTACCGGGGAGCTGTTTTTT.

V is TRBV28 and J is TRBJ1-1, with TRBD1 matching 7 bases. V trimming: 11 bases; J trimming: 1 base; junction bases outside the gene matches: 7. The CDR3 is 13 amino acids. CDR1 MDHEN and CDR2 SYDVKM come from the germline V gene. The CDR3 is CAGPGTENTEAFF. The CDR3 DNA follows: TGTGCCGGTCCCGGGACAGAGAACACTGAAGCTTTCTTT.

The CDR3 reads CASSLQGWPYEQYF. CDR3 nucleotides: TGTGCCAGCAGTTTACAGGGTTGGCCTTACGAGCAGTACTTC. This chain links TRBV27 with TRBJ2-7, with D perhaps TRBD1 (5 bases). This CDR3 has 14 amino acids. V lost 2 bases and J lost 4, with 12 bases in between. Germline-derived CDR1 and CDR2 are MNHEY and SMNVEV (reference sequence).

This rearrangement joins TRBV19 to TRBJ2-1; the match to TRBD2 covers 7 bases. V shed 6 bases and J 6 bases; nucleotides not matched to a gene: 8. The CDR3 length is 14 residues. CDR1 is LNHDA, CDR2 SQIVND, per germline (reference sequence). CDR3 bases: TGTGCCAGTAGGATTCGGGGAGGGATCAATGAGCAGTTCTTC. Amino acids: CASRIRGGINEQFF.

The V and J genes are TRBV12-3 or TRBV12-4 and TRBJ1-4; tentatively, D is TRBD1 (5 bases). The V gene lost 5 bases and the J gene lost 8 bases, with 12 bases spanning the gap. The CDR3 runs 13 residues. CDR3: CASSDSRSEKLFF. In nucleotides, the CDR3 is TGTGCCAGCAGTGACAGCCGCAGCGAAAAACTGTTTTTT.

This chain links TRBV28 with TRBJ1-3; a possible D gene is TRBD1 (6 bases). CDR1 and CDR2 from the germline V gene are MDHEN and SYDVKM. The V end lost 6 bases, the J end lost 4 bases, and 10 bases lay between the germline ends. The CDR3 runs to 13 residues. The CDR3 coding sequence is TGTGCCAGCAGCCCGACAGGAGGAAACACCATATATTTT. Protein sequence: CASSPTGGNTIYF.

The chain carries TRBV7-9 and TRBJ1-4; D is possibly TRBD1 (6 bases). The CDR3 covers 12 residues. V was trimmed by 7 bases and J by 8 bases, leaving 11 bases between them. Per the germline V gene, CDR1 is SEHNR and CDR2 is FQNEAQ (reference sequence). CDR3 amino acids: CASNRVGEKLFF. The CDR3 DNA is TGTGCCAGCAACAGGGTTGGAGAAAAACTGTTTTTT.

The chain is built from TRBV18 and TRBJ2-7; D not certain. Trimming pared 3 bases from V and 3 bases from J, leaving 12 bases between. The CDR3 contains 14 residues. CDR1 and CDR2 (germline): KGHSH, LQKENI. CDR3 bases: TGTGCCAGCTCACCGTTGAGAAGTAACTACGAGCAGTACTTC. Its translation: CASSPLRSNYEQYF.

The gene calls are TRBV28 and TRBJ2-7, with TRBD2 matching over 10 bases. Germline CDR1 and CDR2: MDHEN and SYDVKM. The CDR3 totals 16 residues. V was clipped by 2 bases and J by 4 bases; unmatched bases: 8. Written as DNA, the CDR3 is TGTGCCAGCAGTTTACCCCTAGCGGGAGTGATTTACGAGCAGTACTTC. Translating it yields CASSLPLAGVIYEQYF.

This sequence joins TRBV21-1 and TRBJ2-7; the table's TRBD2 call for D was not verified on the DNA. TRBV21-1 is marked as a pseudogene. The CDR3 has 16 amino acids. CDR3 sequence: CASSKRWRLVTYEQYF. The CDR3 nucleotides are TGTGCCAGCAGCAAAAGATGGCGACTAGTCACCTACGAGCAGTACTTC.

J is TRBJ2-2 and V is TRBV2; D remains unclear. The V end lost 6 bases, the J end lost 5 bases, and 4 bases lay between the germline ends. The CDR3 is 11 residues long. From germline, CDR1 is SNHLY and CDR2 FYNNEI. The CDR3 loop reads CASSVTGELFF. The CDR3 nucleotides read TGTGCCAGCAGCGTGACCGGGGAGCTGTTTTTT.

This chain links TRBV19 with TRBJ1-5, with D possibly TRBD1 on 6 matching bases. The ends were cut back, 0 bases at V and 2 bases at J, with 8 bases in the middle. Germline lookup yields CDR1 LNHDA and CDR2 SQIVND (reference sequence). The length of the CDR3 is 15 residues. CDR3 DNA sequence: TGTGCCAGTAGTATAGATTGGACAGGCAATCAGCCCCAGCATTTT. Its protein product is CASSIDWTGNQPQHF.